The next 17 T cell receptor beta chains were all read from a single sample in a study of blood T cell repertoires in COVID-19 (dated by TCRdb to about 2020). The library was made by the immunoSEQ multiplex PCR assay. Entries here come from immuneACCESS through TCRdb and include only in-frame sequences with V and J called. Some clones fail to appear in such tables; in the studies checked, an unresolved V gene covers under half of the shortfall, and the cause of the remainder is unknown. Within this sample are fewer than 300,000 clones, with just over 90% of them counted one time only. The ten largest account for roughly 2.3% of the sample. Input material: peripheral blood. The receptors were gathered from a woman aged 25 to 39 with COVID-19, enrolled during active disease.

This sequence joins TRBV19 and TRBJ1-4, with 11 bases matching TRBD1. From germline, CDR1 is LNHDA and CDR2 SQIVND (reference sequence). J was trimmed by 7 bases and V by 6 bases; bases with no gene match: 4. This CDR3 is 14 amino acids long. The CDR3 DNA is TGTGCCAGTAGACGGACAGGGGGCCGTGAAAAACTGTTTTTT. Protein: CASRRTGGREKLFF.

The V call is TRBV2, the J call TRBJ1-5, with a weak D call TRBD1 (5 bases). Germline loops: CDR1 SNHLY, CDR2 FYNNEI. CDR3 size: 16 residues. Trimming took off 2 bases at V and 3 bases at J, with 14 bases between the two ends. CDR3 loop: CASSESGGIVNQPQHF. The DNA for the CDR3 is TGTGCCAGCAGTGAATCCGGGGGTATCGTCAATCAGCCCCAGCATTTT.

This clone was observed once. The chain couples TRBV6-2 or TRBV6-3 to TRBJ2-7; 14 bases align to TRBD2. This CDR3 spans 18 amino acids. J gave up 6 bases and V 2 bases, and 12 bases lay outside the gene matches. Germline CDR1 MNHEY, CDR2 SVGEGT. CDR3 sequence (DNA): TGTGCCAGCAGTTACCTGGTTTCCGGGACTAGCGGGAGAGGCGAGCAGTACTTC. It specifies CASSYLVSGTSGRGEQYF.

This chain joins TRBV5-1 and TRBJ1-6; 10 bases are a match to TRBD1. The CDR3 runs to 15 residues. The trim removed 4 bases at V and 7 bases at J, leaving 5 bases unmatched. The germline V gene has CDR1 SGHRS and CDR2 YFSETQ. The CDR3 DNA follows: TGCGCCAGCAGCCCCGGGACAGGGGCCAATTCACCCCTCCACTTT. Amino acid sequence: CASSPGTGANSPLHF.

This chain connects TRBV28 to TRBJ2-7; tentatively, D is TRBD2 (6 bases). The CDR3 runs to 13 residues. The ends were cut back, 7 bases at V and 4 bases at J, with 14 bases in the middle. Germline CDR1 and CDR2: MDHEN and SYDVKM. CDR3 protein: CASMISGSYEQYF. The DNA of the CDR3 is TGTGCCAGCATGATTAGCGGATCATACGAGCAGTACTTC.

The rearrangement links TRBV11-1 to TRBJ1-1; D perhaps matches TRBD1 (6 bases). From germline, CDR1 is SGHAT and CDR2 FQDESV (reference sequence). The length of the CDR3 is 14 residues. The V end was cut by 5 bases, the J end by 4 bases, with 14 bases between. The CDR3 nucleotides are TGTGCCAGCAGCATACGCCAGGGGACCACTGAAGCTTTCTTT. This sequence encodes CASSIRQGTTEAFF.

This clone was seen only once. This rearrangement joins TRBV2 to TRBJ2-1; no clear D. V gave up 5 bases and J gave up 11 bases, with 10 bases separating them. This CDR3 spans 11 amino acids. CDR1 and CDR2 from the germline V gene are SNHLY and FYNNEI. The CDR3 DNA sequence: TGTGCCAGCAGTATCCAGGCTAAGCAGTTCTTC. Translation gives CASSIQAKQFF. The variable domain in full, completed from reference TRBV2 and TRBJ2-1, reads EPEVTQTPSHQVTQMGQEVILRCVPISNHLYFYWYRQILGQKVEFLVSFYNNEISEKSEIFDDQFSVERPDGSNFTLKIRSTKLEDSAMYFCASSIQAKQFFGPGTRLTVL.

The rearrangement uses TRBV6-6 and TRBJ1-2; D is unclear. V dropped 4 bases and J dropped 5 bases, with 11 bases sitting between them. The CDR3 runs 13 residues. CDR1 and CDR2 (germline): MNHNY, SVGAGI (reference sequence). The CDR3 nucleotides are TGTGCCAGCAGTTCTACCCCCAAGTATGGCTACACCTTC. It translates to CASSSTPKYGYTF.

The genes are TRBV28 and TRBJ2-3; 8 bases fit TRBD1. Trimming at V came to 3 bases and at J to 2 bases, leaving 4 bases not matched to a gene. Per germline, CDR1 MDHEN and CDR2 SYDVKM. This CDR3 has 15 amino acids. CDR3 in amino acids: CASSFRDRPTDTQYF. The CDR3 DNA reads TGTGCCAGCAGTTTCAGGGACAGGCCCACAGATACGCAGTATTTT.

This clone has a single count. The CDR3 spells CASSRQGSGELFF. CDR3 coding DNA: TGTGCCAGCAGTCGACAGGGTTCAGGGGAGCTGTTTTTT. V gene TRBV13 combines with J gene TRBJ2-2, with 7 bases lining up with TRBD1. Germline V gene lookup returns CDR1 PRHDT and CDR2 FYEKMQ (reference sequence). V shed 6 bases, J shed 8 bases, and the junction held 6 bases outside the gene matches. The length of the CDR3 is 13 residues.

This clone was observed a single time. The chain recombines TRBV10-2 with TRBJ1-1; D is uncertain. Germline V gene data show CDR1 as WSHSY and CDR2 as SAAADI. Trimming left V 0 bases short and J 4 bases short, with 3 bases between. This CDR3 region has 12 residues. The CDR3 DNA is TGCGCCAGCAGTGAGTCCGGCACTGAAGCTTTCTTT. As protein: CASSESGTEAFF.

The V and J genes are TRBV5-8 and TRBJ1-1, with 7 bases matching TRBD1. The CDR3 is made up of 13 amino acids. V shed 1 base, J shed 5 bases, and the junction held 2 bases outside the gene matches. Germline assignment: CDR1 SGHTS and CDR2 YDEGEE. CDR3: CASSLTRGTEAFF. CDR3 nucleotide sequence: TGTGCCAGCAGCTTGACCAGGGGGACTGAAGCTTTCTTT.

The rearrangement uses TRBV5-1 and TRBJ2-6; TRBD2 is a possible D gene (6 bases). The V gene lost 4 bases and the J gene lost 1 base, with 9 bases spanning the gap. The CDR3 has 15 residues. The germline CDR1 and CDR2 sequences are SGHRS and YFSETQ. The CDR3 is CASSAGLSGANVLTF. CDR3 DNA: TGCGCCAGCAGCGCGGGGCTTTCTGGGGCCAACGTCCTGACTTTC.

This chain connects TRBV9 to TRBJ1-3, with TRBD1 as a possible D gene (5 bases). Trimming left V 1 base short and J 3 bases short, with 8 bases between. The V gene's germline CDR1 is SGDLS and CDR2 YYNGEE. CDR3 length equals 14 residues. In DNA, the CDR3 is TGTGCCAGCAGCGTATCAGGGATTGGAAACACCATATATTTT. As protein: CASSVSGIGNTIYF.

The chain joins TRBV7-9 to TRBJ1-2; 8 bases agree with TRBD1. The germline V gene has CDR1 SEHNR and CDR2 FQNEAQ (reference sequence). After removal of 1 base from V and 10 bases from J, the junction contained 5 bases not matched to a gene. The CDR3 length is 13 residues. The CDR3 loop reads CASSLGGQVHYTF. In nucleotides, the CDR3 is TGTGCCAGCAGCTTAGGGGGACAGGTGCACTACACCTTC.

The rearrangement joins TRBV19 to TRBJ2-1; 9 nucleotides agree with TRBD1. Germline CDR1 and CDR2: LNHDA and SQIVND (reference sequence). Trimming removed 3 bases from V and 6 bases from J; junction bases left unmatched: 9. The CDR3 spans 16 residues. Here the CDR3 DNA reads TGTGCCAGTAGTATTTATGAGCGGACAGGGGTCAATGAGCAGTTCTTC. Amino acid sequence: CASSIYERTGVNEQFF. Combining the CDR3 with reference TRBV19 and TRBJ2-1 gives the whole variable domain DGGITQSPKYLFRKEGQNVTLSCEQNLNHDAMYWYRQDPGQGLRLIYYSQIVNDFQKGDIAEGYSVSREKKESFPLTVTSAQKNPTAFYLCASSIYERTGVNEQFFGPGTRLTVL.

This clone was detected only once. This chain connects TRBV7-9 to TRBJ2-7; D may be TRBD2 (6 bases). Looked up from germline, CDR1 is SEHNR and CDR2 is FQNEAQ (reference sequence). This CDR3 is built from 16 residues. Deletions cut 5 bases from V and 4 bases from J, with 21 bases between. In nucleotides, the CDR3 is TGTGCCAGCAGCGGGAATTCGGGACGGGGGAGTTACGAGCAGTACTTC. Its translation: CASSGNSGRGSYEQYF.